The sequence of this T cell receptor (beta chain) was determined in a study of regulatory T cells in long-lasting Graves disease. The study's findings and limits: Persistent disease exhibited a predilection for TRBV28, TRBJ1-2 and TRBJ2-5.

The sample's time point: newly diagnosed GD, antithyroid drugs for less than 3 months. PBMC-extracted RNA yielded the TCR library. Diagnosis followed American Thyroid Association guidelines for Graves' disease. With respect to this clonotype: No antigen is known for it. A read error may be the cause here, since a much bigger clone is one base away.

Arm-PCR of CDR3 regions with iRepertoire HTBI primers generated TCR beta libraries. TCRdb itself ran the multiplex PCR reads through MiXCR, one entry per CDR3 protein. This sample has a few hundred thousand distinct CDR3 sequences, with roughly 17% found just once. The CDR3 totals 16 residues. Germline V gene lookup returns CDR1 SGHAT and CDR2 FQDESV (reference sequence). These data are also associated with another study on T cells in Graves' hyperthyroidism and ophthalmopathy. From that second work: TCR CDR3 regions were first amplified by RT-PCR with HTBI primers.

The receptor was isolated from a woman aged 18-30 years with Graves disease. The input for sequencing was peripheral blood mononuclear cells (PBMCs), taken at new diagnosis, from a patient treated with antithyroid drugs. The chain employs TRBV11-1 and TRBJ2-7, with D tentatively TRBD1 or TRBD2 (7 bases each). CDR3: CASSRGLADSSYEQCF. Written as DNA, the CDR3 is TGTGCCAGCAGCAGGGGGCTAGCGGACAGCTCCTACGAGCAGTGCTTC.